The entry below gives a single T cell receptor (beta chain) sequence along with its context. Its antigen remains unknown. This sample is drawn from a study of T cell responses to AZD1222 COVID-19 vaccine. Study summary: The study pooled second doses at about 4 or about 12 weeks.

The study, taken as a whole, reports: Among the donors, most were white British and more were female, and clonal diversity was possibly underestimated. Reports say nearly half of spike-specific TCRs go after unmutated variant regions.

This CDR3 has 14 residues. The V gene lost 6 bases and the J gene lost 9 bases, with 15 bases spanning the gap. CDR1 MNHEY and CDR2 SVGAGI come from the germline V gene. Some clones are missing from TCRdb's copy, which holds only in-frame ones; the method was immunoSEQ multiplex PCR. The data contain over 75,000 clones, around 91% of them singletons. The sequence was obtained from an adult in good health. Sequenced material: peripheral blood, taken on day 0 of AZD1222 vaccination. This chain connects TRBV6-5 to TRBJ1-6; D ambiguous. DNA of the CDR3: TGTGCCAGCAGCTCGCGGGAGCTGGCTTCACCCCTCCACTTT. Translated, it gives CASSSRELASPLHF.